This TCR beta chain was retrieved from a study of T cells in Graves' hyperthyroidism and ophthalmopathy. Germline lookup yields CDR1 SGHTA and CDR2 FQGNSA. The CDR3 contains 16 residues. V lost 1 base, J lost 7 bases, and 17 bases lay in between. Amplification of TCR beta CDR3 regions was performed using RNA transcripts as template. Carried out on the TCR CDR3, a first-round RT-PCR used the HTBI primer set. TCRdb reprocessed the multiplex PCR reads with MiXCR, giving one entry per CDR3 protein. Of hundreds of thousands of distinct CDR3 sequences in the sample, approximately 15% were seen once. This clonotype was picked up a small number of times. Its antigen is not identified. General study findings and limits: Most clonotypes that expanded in the thyroid above 0.001 also showed up in blood. Separation of ophthalmopathy from stable hyperthyroidism was achieved by a 13 V-J model.

Uncontrolled infection, other autoimmune disease, pregnancy or lactation excluded patients. Clinicians diagnosed patients from clinical symptoms, serum thyroxine and TRAb, thyroid ultrasound and orbital computed tomography. The TCR originated in a woman aged 25-40 years with Graves' hyperthyroidism that later progressed to Graves' ophthalmopathy. V gene TRBV7-2 combines with J gene TRBJ1-5, with D maybe TRBD1 (5 bases). Sequenced sample: blood. The CDR3 coding sequence is TGTGCCAGCAGCTTAGGAGCTCCAGGGAGGGGCCAGCCCCAGCATTTT. Translation gives CASSLGAPGRGQPQHF.